Shown below are 9 T cell receptor beta chains from a single sample sequenced in a study of CD8 T cells in ankylosing spondylitis. Broader study findings: What appeared characteristic of ankylosing spondylitis blood was a TCR beta motif of 7 or 8 highly homologous variants.

These TCRs' antigens remain unknown. TCRdb itself ran the 5' RACE reads through MiXCR, one entry per CDR3 protein. The table includes 350,000 to 550,000 distinct CDR3 sequences, roughly 27% detected once. The sequenced sample was blood, either unsorted or a sorted T cell fraction (not recorded which). The receptors were gathered from a male donor with ankylosing spondylitis.

The gene calls are TRBV15 and TRBJ2-7; D may match TRBD1 or TRBD2 (5 bases each). The CDR3 spans 13 residues. Trimming stripped 1 base from V and 4 bases from J, with 8 bases between. The germline V gene has CDR1 LNHNV and CDR2 YYDKDF (reference sequence). The CDR3 region has the DNA TGTGCCACCAGCAGAGGGGACGGGTACGAGCAGTACGTC. Its translation is CATSRGDGYEQYV.

This clonotype was recorded a few times. This rearrangement joins TRBV7-2 to TRBJ2-3; no firm D call. Between the trimmed V and J ends, which lost 8 bases and 3 bases, there was a span of 9 bases. Germline CDR1 is SGHTA and CDR2 is FQGNSA. This CDR3 region has 12 residues. The CDR3 region is CASRPETDTQYF. In DNA form, the CDR3 reads TGTGCCAGCCGTCCTGAAACAGATACGCAGTATTTT. The full variable domain, its missing parts supplied by reference TRBV7-2 and TRBJ2-3, is GAGVSQSPSNKVTEKGKDVELRCDPISGHTALYWYRQSLGQGLEFLIYFQGNSAPDKSGLPSDRFSAERTGGSVSTLTIQRTQQEDSAVYLCASRPETDTQYFGPGTRLTVL.

The rearrangement joins TRBV3-1 to TRBJ2-7, with 11 nucleotides matching TRBD2. This CDR3 is 15 amino acids long. The J segment lost 6 bases and the V segment lost 1 base, leaving 5 bases of the junction unmatched. CDR1 is LGHDT, CDR2 YNNKEL, per germline (reference sequence). The CDR3 nucleotides are TGTGCCAGCAGCCAAGTAAGCCTAGCGGGAGGCGAGCAGTACTTC. Translated: CASSQVSLAGGEQYF.

The V call is TRBV20-1, the J call TRBJ2-7; TRBD1 is a possible D gene (6 bases). The CDR3 sequence is 13 residues long. Germline V CDR1 and CDR2: DFQATT, SNEGSKA (reference sequence). Trimming removed 3 bases at V and 3 bases at J, with 12 bases between. Here the CDR3 reads CSARTGHVYEQYF. CDR3 coding DNA: TGCAGTGCTAGGACAGGACATGTCTACGAGCAGTACTTC.

This sequence joins TRBV7-9 and TRBJ2-3; weak D call: TRBD2 (6 bases). The germline V and J ends were trimmed by 5 bases and 4 bases, with 16 bases remaining between them. Germline CDR1 is SEHNR and CDR2 is FQNEAQ (reference sequence). The CDR3 loop spans 15 amino acids. CDR3 nucleotides: TGTGCCAGCAGCACCCCCCGGGGAGGCCCAGATACGCAGTATTTT. It codes for CASSTPRGGPDTQYF.

This clonotype was detected ten times or more. V usage is TRBV7-2 and J usage is TRBJ1-2; possible D gene TRBD1, 5 bases. V shed 5 bases and J shed 8 bases, with 12 bases lying between them. Germline CDR1 and CDR2: SGHTA and FQGNSA. CDR3 length: 12 residues. CDR3: CASSPRDSGYTF. The CDR3 nucleotides are TGTGCCAGCAGCCCCCGAGACAGCGGCTACACCTTC.

The chain recombines TRBV7-9 with TRBJ2-1; no firm D call. V lost 7 bases and J 7 bases, leaving 17 bases between the germline ends. The CDR3 is 14 residues long. Per germline, CDR1 SEHNR and CDR2 FQNEAQ (reference sequence). CDR3 in DNA: TGTGCCAGCACCCGAGGAACGCGCGGAAATGAGCAGTTCTTC. Residues: CASTRGTRGNEQFF.

The chain uses TRBV12-3 or TRBV12-4 and TRBJ2-5, with TRBD1 as a possible D gene (6 bases). Trimming left V 0 bases short and J 8 bases short, with 16 bases between. This CDR3 contains 15 residues. The CDR3 region is CASSLAGQSKRTQYF. CDR3 in DNA: TGTGCCAGCAGTTTAGCGGGACAATCGAAGAGAACCCAGTACTTC.

This clonotype was counted between two and nine times. The chain uses TRBV19 and TRBJ2-5; 10 bases align to TRBD1. The V gene's germline CDR1 is LNHDA and CDR2 SQIVND (reference sequence). The CDR3 is 15 residues long. The V gene end was trimmed by 7 bases and the J gene end by 7 bases; junction bases not matched to a gene: 12. The CDR3 bases are TGTGCCAGTATCCCGACAGGGGGCTTCCCGGGGACCCAGTACTTC. It codes for CASIPTGGFPGTQYF. The entire variable domain, with the rest obtained from reference TRBV19 and TRBJ2-5, is as follows: DGGITQSPKYLFRKEGQNVTLSCEQNLNHDAMYWYRQDPGQGLRLIYYSQIVNDFQKGDIAEGYSVSREKKESFPLTVTSAQKNPTAFYLCASIPTGGFPGTQYFGPGTRLLVL.